This is a list of T cell receptor beta chains from one sample in a study of identical twins. TCRdb passed the 5' RACE reads through MiXCR, listing each CDR3 protein once. Of 400,000 to 550,000 distinct CDR3 sequences in the sample, around an eighth were seen once. These data were likewise used in another study, on yellow fever vaccine responses in identical twins.

Material: CD4+ T cells sorted from blood. The receptors originated from a woman younger than 35 in good health. Each CDR3 is given with its conserved first and last residue.

V,CDR3
TRBV2,CASSEDTLETQYF
TRBV6-5,CASSYGSGVNTGELFF
TRBV6-1,CASSESRASNEQYF
TRBV20-1,CSGETGGAKNIQYF
TRBV20-1,CSASRLAGGPREQYF
TRBV27,CASRQIKMASGGENNEQFF
TRBV9,CASSVADGHRSDTQYF
TRBV18,CASSPLSGGPIEQFF
TRBV27,CASSLSEGGGYEQYF
TRBV5-1,CASSPGPTSGETQYF
TRBV2,CASSEVGSGELFF
TRBV10-3,CAISRLAEVGELFF
TRBV4-3,CASSQDSGGRTDTQYF
TRBV2,CASPSGGADTDTQYF
TRBV18,CASSPPMQRIAGELFF
TRBV28,CASGGRGTEAFF
TRBV12-3/TRBV12-4,CASSPRIQAGSPLHF
TRBV5-1,CASSQKGTTPEYF
TRBV9,CASSVSGTSGTDTQYF
TRBV20-1,CSARLPGLGTYNEQFF
TRBV7-3,CASSPFLSFHWPTNEKLFF
TRBV18,CASSPDNTGTGIYF
TRBV2,CASSERTGAMSYEQYF
TRBV7-9,CASSFGQGSSYEQYF
TRBV20-1,CSARGGTRDVDTQYF
TRBV4-3,CASSQDNGNEQFF
TRBV12-3/TRBV12-4,CASTHRTGQETQYF
TRBV7-9,CASSLDSKDGELFF
TRBV18,CASSPHKGNEQFF
TRBV20-1,CSARGEQGPYEQYF
TRBV7-3,CASSQSASGGRSGELFF
TRBV3-1,CASSQVLVSEETQYF
TRBV28,CASMVGGASYEQYF
TRBV5-1,CASSLEGWNEKLFF